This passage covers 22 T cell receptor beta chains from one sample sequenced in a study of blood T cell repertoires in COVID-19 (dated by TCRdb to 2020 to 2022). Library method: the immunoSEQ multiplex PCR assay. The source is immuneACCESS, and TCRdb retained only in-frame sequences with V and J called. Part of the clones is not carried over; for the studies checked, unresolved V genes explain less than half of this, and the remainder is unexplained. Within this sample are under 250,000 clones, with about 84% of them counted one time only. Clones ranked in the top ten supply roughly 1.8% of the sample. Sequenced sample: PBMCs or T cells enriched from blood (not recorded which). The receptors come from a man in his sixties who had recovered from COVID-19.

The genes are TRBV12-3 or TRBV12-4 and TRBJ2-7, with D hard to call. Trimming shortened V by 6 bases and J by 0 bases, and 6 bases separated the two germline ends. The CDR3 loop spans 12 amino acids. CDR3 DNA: TGTGCCAGCAGCACGAGCTCCTACGAGCAGTACTTC. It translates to CASSTSSYEQYF.

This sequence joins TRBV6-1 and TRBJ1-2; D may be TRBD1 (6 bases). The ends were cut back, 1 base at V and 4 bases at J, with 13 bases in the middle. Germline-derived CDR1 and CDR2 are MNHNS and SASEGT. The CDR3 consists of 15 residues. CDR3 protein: CASSEDPGGAYGYTF. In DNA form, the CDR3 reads TGTGCCAGCAGTGAAGATCCGGGGGGGGCCTATGGCTACACCTTC.

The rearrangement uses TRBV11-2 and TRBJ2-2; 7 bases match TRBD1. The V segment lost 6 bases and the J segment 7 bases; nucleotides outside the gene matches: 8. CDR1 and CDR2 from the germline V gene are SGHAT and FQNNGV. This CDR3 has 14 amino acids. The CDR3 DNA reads TGTGCCAGCAGGCGACAGGGTCGGCACGGGGAGCTGTTTTTT. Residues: CASRRQGRHGELFF. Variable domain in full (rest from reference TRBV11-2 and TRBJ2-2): EAGVAQSPRYKIIEKRQSVAFWCNPISGHATLYWYQQILGQGPKLLIQFQNNGVVDDSQLPKDRFSAERLKGVDSTLKIQPAKLEDSAVYLCASRRQGRHGELFFGEGSRLTVL.

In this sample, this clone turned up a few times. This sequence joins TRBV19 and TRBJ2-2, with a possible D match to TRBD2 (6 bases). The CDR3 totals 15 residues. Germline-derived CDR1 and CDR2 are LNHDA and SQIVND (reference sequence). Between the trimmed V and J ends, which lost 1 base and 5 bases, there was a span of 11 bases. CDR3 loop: CASSIGGTLTGELFF. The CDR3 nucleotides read TGTGCCAGTAGTATAGGTGGGACTCTGACCGGGGAGCTGTTTTTT.

The CDR3 DNA is TGTGCCAGCACTCGTACGGGCACCGGGGAGCTGTTTTTT. Protein product: CASTRTGTGELFF. The chain has TRBV11-1 and TRBJ2-2; no clear D. The germline gives CDR1 SGHAT, CDR2 FQDESV (reference sequence). The CDR3 spans 13 residues. V was cut by 7 bases and J by 4 bases, with 10 bases left in between.

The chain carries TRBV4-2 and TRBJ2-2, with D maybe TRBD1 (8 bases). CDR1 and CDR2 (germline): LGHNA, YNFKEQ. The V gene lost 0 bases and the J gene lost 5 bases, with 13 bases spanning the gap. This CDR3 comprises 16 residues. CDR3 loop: CASSQEDRGGTGELFF. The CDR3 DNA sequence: TGTGCCAGCAGCCAAGAAGACAGGGGAGGGACCGGGGAGCTGTTTTTT.

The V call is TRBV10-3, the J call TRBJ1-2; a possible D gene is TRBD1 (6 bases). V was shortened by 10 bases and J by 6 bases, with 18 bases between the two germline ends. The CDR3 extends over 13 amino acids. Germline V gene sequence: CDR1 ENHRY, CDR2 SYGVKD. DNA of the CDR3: TGTGCCAACCAGGGAGTCAGGGGTAATGGCTACACCTTC. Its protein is CANQGVRGNGYTF.

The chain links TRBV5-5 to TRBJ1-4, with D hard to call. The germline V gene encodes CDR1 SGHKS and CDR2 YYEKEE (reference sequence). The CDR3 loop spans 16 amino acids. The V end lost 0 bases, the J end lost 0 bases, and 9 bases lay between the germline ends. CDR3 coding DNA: TGTGCCAGCAGCTTGGCCCCGCGGGCAACTAATGAAAAACTGTTTTTT. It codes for CASSLAPRATNEKLFF.

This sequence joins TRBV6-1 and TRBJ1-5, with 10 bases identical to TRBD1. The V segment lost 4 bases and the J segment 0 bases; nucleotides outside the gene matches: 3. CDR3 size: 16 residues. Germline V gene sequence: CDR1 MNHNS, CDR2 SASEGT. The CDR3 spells CASSGGTGASNQPQHF. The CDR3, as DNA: TGTGCCAGCAGTGGAGGGACAGGGGCTAGCAATCAGCCCCAGCATTTT.

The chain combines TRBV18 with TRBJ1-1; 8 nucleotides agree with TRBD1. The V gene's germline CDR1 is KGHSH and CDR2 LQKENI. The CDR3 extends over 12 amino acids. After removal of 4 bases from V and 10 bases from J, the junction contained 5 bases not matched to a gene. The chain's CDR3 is CASSQDRVGAFF. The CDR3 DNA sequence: TGTGCCAGCTCACAGGACAGGGTTGGAGCTTTCTTT.

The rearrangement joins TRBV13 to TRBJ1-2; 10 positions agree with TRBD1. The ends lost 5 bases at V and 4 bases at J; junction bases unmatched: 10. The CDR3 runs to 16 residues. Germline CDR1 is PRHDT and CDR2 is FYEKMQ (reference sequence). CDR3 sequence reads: CASSKRSTGGGYGYTF. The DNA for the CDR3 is TGTGCCAGCAGCAAACGATCGACAGGGGGCGGCTATGGCTACACCTTC.

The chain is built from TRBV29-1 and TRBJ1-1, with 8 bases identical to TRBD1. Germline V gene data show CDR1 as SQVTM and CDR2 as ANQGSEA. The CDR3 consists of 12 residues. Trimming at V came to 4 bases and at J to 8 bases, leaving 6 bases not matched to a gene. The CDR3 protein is CSVGDRNAEAFF. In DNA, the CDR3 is TGCAGCGTTGGGGACAGGAACGCCGAAGCTTTCTTT.

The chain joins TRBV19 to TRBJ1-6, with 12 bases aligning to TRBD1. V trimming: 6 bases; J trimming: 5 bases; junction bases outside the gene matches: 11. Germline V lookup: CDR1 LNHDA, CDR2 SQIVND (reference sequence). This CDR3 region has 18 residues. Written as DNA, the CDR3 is TGTGCCAGTAGCCCGCTCCCGGGACAGGGGGCTGATAATTCACCCCTCCACTTT. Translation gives CASSPLPGQGADNSPLHF.

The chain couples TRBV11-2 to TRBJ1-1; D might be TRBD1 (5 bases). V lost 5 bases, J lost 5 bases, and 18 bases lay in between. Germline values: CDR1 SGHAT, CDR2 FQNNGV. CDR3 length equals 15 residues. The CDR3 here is CASSQVWGRPTEAFF. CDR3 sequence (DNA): TGTGCCAGCAGCCAGGTTTGGGGGAGGCCTACTGAAGCTTTCTTT.

Here the CDR3 reads CATSDSQGAGGNTIYF. CDR3 nucleotide sequence: TGTGCCACCAGTGATTCCCAGGGGGCCGGCGGAAACACCATATATTTT. V and J are TRBV24-1 and TRBJ1-3, with 8 positions matching TRBD1. The trim removed 2 bases at V and 4 bases at J, leaving 6 bases unmatched. The germline V gene encodes CDR1 KGHDR and CDR2 SFDVKD. The CDR3 has 16 amino acids.

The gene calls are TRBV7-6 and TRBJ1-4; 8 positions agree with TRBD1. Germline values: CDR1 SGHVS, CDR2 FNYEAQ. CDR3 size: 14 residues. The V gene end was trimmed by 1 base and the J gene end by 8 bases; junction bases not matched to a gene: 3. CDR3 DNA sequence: TGTGCCAGCAGCTTAGGGACAGGGTTCGAAAAACTGTTTTTT. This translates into CASSLGTGFEKLFF. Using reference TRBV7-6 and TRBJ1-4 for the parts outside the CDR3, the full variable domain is GAGVSQSPRYKVTKRGQDVALRCDPISGHVSLYWYRQALGQGPEFLTYFNYEAQQDKSGLPNDRFSAERPEGSISTLTIQRTEQRDSAMYRCASSLGTGFEKLFFGSGTQLSVL.

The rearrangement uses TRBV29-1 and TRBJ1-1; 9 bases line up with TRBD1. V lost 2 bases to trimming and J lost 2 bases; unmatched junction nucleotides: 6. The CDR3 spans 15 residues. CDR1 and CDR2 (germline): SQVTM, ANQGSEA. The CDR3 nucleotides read TGCAGCGTTGAAAGGACAACAGGGGGCAACACTGAAGCTTTCTTT. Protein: CSVERTTGGNTEAFF.

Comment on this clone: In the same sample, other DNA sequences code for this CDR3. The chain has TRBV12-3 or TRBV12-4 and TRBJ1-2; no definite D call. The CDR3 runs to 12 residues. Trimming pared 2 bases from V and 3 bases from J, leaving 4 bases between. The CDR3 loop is CASSLSDYGYTF. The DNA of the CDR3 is TGTGCCAGCAGTTTATCAGACTATGGCTACACCTTC.

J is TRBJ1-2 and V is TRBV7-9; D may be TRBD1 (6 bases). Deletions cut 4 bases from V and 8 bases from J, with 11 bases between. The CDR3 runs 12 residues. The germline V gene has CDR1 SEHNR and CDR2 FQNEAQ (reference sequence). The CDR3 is CASSSTGSGYTF. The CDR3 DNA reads TGTGCCAGCAGCTCAACAGGGTCCGGCTACACCTTC. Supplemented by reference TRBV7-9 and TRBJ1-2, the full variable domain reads DTGVSQNPRHKITKRGQNVTFRCDPISEHNRLYWYRQTLGQGPEFLTYFQNEAQLEKSRLLSDRFSAERPKGSFSTLEIQRTEQGDSAMYLCASSSTGSGYTFGSGTRLTVV.

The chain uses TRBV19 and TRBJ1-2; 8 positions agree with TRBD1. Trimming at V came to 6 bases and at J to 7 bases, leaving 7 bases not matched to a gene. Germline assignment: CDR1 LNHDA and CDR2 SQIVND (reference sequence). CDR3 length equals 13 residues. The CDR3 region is CASSPTRGLGYTF. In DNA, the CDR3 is TGTGCCAGTAGCCCGACCAGGGGGCTTGGCTACACCTTC.

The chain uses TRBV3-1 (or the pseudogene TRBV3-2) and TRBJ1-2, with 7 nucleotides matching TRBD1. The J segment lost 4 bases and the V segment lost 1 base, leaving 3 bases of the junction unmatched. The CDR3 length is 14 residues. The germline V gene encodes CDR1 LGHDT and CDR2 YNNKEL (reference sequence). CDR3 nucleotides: TGTGCCAGCAGCCAAGGACAGGGCCTCTATGGCTACACCTTC. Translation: CASSQGQGLYGYTF.

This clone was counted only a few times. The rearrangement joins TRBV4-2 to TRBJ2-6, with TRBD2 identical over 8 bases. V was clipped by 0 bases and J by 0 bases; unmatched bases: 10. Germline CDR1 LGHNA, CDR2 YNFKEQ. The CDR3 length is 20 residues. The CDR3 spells CASSQDLRRRGVSGANVLTF. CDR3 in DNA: TGTGCCAGCAGCCAAGATCTGCGGAGGCGGGGGGTCTCTGGGGCCAACGTCCTGACTTTC.